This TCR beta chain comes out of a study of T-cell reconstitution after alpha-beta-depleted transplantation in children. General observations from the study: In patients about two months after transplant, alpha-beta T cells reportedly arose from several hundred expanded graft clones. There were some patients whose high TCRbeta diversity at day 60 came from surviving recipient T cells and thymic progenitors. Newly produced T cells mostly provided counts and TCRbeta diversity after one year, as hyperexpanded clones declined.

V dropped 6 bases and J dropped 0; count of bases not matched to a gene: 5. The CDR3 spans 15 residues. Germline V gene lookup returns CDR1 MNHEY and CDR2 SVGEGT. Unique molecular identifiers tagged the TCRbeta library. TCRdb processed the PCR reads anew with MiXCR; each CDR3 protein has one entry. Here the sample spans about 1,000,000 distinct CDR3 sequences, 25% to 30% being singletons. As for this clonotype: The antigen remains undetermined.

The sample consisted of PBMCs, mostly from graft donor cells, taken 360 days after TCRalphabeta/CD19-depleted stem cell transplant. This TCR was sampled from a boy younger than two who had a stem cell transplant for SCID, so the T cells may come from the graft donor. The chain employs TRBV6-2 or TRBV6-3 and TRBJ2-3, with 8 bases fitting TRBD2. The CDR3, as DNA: TGTGCCAGCAGAGTTCTAGCGGGTAGCACAGATACGCAGTATTTT. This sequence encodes CASRVLAGSTDTQYF.